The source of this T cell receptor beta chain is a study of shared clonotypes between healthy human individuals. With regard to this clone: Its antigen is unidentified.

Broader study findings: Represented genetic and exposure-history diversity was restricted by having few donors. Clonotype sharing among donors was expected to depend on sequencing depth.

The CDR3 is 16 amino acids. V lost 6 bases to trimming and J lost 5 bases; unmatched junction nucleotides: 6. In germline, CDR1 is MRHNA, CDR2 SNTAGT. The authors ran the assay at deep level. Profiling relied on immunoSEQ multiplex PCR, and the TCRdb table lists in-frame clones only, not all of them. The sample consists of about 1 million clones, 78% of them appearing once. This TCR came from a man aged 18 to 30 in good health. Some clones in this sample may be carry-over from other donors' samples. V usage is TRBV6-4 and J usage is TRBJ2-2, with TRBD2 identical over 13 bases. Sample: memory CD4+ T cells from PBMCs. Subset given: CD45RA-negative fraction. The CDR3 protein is CASSTRTSGSTGELFF. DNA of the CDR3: TGTGCCAGCAGCACAAGGACTAGCGGGAGTACCGGGGAGCTGTTTTTT.